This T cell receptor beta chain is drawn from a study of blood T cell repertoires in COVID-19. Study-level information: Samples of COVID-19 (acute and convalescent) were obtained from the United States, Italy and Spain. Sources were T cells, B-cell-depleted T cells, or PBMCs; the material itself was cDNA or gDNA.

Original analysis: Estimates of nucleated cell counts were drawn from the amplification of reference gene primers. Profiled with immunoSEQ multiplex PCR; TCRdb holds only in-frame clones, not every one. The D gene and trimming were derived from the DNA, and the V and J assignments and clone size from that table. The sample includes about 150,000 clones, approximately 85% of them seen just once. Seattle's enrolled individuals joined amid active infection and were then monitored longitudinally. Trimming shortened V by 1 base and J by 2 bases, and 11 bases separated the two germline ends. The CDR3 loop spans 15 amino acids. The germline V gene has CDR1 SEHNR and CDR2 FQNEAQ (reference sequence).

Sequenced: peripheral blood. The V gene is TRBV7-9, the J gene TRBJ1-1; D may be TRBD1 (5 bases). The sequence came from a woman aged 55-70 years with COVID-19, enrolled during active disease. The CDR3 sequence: CASSLVGGFNTEAFF. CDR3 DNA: TGTGCCAGCAGCTTAGTTGGGGGGTTCAACACTGAAGCTTTCTTT.